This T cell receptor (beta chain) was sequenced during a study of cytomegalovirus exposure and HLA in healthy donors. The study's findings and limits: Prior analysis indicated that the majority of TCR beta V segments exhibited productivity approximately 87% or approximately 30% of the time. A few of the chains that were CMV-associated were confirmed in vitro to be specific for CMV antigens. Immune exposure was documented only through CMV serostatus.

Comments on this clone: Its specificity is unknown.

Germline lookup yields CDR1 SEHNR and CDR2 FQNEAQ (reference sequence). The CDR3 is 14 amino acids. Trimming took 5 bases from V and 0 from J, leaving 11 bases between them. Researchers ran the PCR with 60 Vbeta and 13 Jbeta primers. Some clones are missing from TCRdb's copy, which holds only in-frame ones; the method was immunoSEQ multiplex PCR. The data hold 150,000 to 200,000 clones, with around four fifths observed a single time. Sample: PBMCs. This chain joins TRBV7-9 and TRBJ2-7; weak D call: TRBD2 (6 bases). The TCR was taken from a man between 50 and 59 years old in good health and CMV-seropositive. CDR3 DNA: TGTGCCAGCAGCATTGGGACTTCCTCCTACGAGCAGTACTTC. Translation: CASSIGTSSYEQYF.